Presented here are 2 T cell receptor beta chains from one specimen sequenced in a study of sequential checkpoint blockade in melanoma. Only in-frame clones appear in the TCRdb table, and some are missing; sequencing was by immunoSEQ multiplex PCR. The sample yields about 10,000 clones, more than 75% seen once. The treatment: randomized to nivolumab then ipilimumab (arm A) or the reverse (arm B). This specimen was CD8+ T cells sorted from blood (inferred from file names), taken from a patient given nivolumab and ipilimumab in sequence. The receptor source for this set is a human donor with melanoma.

CDR3 DNA: TGTGCCAGCAGCCAGGGACTAAACGCTGAAGCTTTCTTT. Its protein product is CASSQGLNAEAFF. The genes are TRBV6-5 and TRBJ1-1; D possibly corresponds to TRBD1 (5 bases). Trimming took off 6 bases at V and 6 bases at J, with 14 bases between the two ends. CDR1 and CDR2 from the germline V gene are MNHEY and SVGAGI. The CDR3 consists of 13 residues.

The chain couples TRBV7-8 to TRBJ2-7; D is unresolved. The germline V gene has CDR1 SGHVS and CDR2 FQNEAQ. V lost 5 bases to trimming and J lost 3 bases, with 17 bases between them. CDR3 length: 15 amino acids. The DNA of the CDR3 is TGTGCCAGCAGCCATCCATCCGGGTCCTTCTACGAGCAGTACTTC. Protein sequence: CASSHPSGSFYEQYF.